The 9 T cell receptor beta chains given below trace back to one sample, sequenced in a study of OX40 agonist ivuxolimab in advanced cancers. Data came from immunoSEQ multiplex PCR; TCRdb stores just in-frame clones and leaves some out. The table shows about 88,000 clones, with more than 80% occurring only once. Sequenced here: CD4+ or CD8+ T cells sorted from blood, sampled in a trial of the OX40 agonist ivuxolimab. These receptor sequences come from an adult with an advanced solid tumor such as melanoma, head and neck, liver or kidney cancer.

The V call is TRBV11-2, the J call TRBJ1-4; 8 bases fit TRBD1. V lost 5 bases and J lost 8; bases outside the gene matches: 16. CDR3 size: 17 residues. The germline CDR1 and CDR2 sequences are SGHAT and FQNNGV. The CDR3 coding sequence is TGTGCCAGCAGCACAAGAACAGGGGGTGTCGGTCGGGAAAAACTGTTTTTT. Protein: CASSTRTGGVGREKLFF.

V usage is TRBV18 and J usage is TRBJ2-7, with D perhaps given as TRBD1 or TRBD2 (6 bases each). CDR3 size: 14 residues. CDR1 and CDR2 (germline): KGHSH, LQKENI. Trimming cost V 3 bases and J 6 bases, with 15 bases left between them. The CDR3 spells CASSPTGADSEQYV. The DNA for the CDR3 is TGTGCCAGCTCACCCACGGGGGCGGATAGCGAGCAGTACGTC.

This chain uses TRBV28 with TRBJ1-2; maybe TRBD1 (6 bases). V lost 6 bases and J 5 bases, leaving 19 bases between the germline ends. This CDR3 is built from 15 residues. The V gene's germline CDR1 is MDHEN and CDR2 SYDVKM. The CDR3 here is CASSSPAGTSYGYTF. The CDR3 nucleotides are TGTGCCAGCAGCTCCCCGGCGGGGACAAGTTATGGCTACACCTTC.

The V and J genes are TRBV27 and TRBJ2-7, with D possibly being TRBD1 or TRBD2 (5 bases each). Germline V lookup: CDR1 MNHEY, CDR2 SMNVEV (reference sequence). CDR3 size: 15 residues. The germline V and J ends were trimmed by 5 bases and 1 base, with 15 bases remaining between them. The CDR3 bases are TGTGCCAGCAGTGCCCAAGGGGACGCGTCCTACGAGCAGTACGTC. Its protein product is CASSAQGDASYEQYV.

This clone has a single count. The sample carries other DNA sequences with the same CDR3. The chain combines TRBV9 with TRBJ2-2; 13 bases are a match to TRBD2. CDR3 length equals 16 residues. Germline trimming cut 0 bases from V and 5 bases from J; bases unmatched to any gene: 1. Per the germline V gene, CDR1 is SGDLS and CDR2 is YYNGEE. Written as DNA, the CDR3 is TGTGCCAGCAGCGTAGGACTAGCGGGGGGTACCGGGGAGCTGTTTTTT. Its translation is CASSVGLAGGTGELFF.

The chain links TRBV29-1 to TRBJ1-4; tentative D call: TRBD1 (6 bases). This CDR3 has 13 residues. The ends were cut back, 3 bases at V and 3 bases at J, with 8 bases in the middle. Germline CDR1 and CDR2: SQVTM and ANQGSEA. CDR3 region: CSVEGAANEKLFF. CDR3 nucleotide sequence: TGCAGCGTTGAGGGGGCCGCTAATGAAAAACTGTTTTTT.

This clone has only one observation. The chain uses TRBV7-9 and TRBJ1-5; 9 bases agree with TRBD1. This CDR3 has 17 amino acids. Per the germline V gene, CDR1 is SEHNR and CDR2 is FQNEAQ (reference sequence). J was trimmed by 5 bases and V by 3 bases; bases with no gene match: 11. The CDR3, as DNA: TGTGCCAGCAGCTTGGAGTGGGGACAGGGAGTTTATCAGCCCCAGCATTTT. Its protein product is CASSLEWGQGVYQPQHF.

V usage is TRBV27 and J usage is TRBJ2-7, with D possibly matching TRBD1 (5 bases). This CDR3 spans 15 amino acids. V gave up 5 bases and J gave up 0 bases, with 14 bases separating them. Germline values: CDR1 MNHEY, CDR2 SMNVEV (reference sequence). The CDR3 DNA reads TGTGCCAGCAGTCCCCGTGGGGCCGTCTCCTACGAGCAGTACGTC. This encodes CASSPRGAVSYEQYV.

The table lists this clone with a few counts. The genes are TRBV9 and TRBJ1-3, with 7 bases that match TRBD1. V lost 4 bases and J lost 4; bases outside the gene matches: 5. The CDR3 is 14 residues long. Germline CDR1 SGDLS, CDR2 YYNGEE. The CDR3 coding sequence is TGTGCCAGCAGCCGCCGACAGGGAGGAAACACCATATATTTT. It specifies CASSRRQGGNTIYF.